Here is one T cell receptor (beta chain) with its context. The target antigen is unknown. The data belong to a study of tumor-infiltrating lymphocytes in primary liver carcinoma. Study in general: Tumors were stage T1-T3 N0M0, roughly 4.2 to 11 cm across.

The template, roughly 0.45 ug total RNA, yielded TCR beta cDNA made with a constant-region primer. Library construction for TCR beta comprised three nested multiplex PCR rounds performed with slightly modified ARM-PCR. Amplification in the first two PCR rounds was performed using TRBV1-TRBV30 forward primers and a C-beta reverse primer for roughly 10 cycles each. A single record per CDR3 protein comes from TCRdb applying MiXCR to the multiplex PCR reads. The sample includes roughly 53,000 distinct CDR3 sequences, 70% to 80% of them seen just once. V was pared by 6 bases and J by 4 bases, with 10 bases of the junction left unmatched. This CDR3 is built from 14 residues. Germline CDR1 reads SQVTM; CDR2 reads ANQGSEA. Investigators took RNA and DNA out together from approximately 22-30 mg of unsorted bulk tissue. Broader study findings: Tumor region pairs outstripped tumor-adjacent and tumor-blood pairs in overlap. Just about 7-24% of leading clones were found in every one of five regions.

V usage is TRBV29-1 and J usage is TRBJ2-7, with 9 positions matching TRBD2. The sample consisted of liver tumor tissue from sampling region 2. As for subset: tumor region T2, inferior pole. This TCR was sampled from a man aged 35 to 55 with primary liver carcinoma and hepatitis B virus infection. The CDR3 region is CSVVGGLAEYEQYV. CDR3 coding DNA: TGCAGCGTCGTTGGGGGACTAGCCGAATACGAGCAGTACGTC.